Given below is one T cell receptor beta chain in context. Its binding antigen is unknown. Per-base qualities were not stored, and no clone one base away is much larger. In the ophthalmopathy patients, disease was moderately to severely active, with a Clinical Activity Score of 3 or more, a NOSPECS grade of 4 or more, and a duration of less than 3 months. Patients with uncontrolled infections, other autoimmune diseases, pregnancy or lactation were excluded. Diagnoses relied on clinical symptoms, serum thyroxine and TRAb, thyroid ultrasound and orbital computed tomography. Ficoll-Paque density gradient centrifugation was used to isolate PBMCs from around 10 ml of fresh peripheral blood. Total RNA was extracted using Trizol reagent, and RNA quality was assessed on an Agilent 2100 Bioanalyzer. The sample belongs to a study of T cells in Graves' hyperthyroidism and ophthalmopathy (dated by TCRdb to between 2019 and 2020). Notes on the research overall: Peripheral blood samples were taken at the time of initial diagnosis, prior to any treatment. Prospective prediction of ophthalmopathy was tested in an independent validation cohort of 18 to 20 hyperthyroidism patients and 17 patients who later progressed to ophthalmopathy. To identify TCR V-J signatures that set the groups apart, the researchers used a discovery cohort of about a hundred patients, made up of 43 with Graves' ophthalmopathy and some 56 with stable Graves' hyperthyroidism. After blood sampling, hyperthyroidism patients were treated with methimazole at a starting dose of 30 mg daily, and ophthalmopathy patients were treated with high-dose intravenous methylprednisolone. TCR Vbeta CDR3 sequencing of 130 to 150 peripheral blood samples (fewer than 45 ophthalmopathy, roughly 72 hyperthyroidism and around 17 progressor patients) is reported in the paper. The approximately 95 discovery patients were divided at random into training and test sets in a 7:3 ratio. Thyroid tissue and blood T-cell repertoires from six Graves' hyperthyroidism patients were also compared in the study.

The CDR3 covers 15 residues, taking in both the cysteine and the phenylalanine. The DNA shown is the 45-base CDR3, in frame from base 1. From a lookup of the germline V gene (reference sequence), CDR1 and CDR2 are SEHNR and FQNEAQ. The V end gives up 6 bases and the J end 4 bases, leaving 9 bases in the junction not matched to a gene. Amplification of TCR beta CDR3 regions was carried out from RNA transcripts. The TCR CDR3 was subjected to a first round of RT-PCR using the HTBI primer set and the Qiagen OneStep RT-PCR kit. Libraries were constructed in a second round of multiplex PCR, after which size selection and purification were performed. Libraries were sequenced paired-end with 100 bp reads on an Illumina HiSeq2000. On the study's bioinformatics: SOAPnuke was used to process the raw data, with reads discarded if the reads contained adapters or uncalled bases, had a mean Phred below 15, or lacked an exact constant-primer or identifier match. COPE v1.2.5 was used to merge the high-quality paired reads, and each unique nucleotide sequence was defined as a clonotype. MiTCR v1.1 was used to align clonotypes to the IMGT TRBV, TRBD and TRBJ reference segments. The analysis included only V-J combinations with a frequency above 0.0001, which together covered 98% to 99.2% of the repertoires. A TCS score was defined as the ratio between F50 (clonal expansion) and ExV (chaos), using BLOSUM62-based TCRdist between CDR3 peptides within each V-J. Welch's t-statistics and random forest reduced 514 V-J features to under 15, which were used in a naive Bayes classifier (R e1071). The public reads were run again by TCRdb, first through fastp at Q25 and then through MiXCR, and only productive beta chains were kept. Rows merge per CDR3 protein into single entries with the most common DNA and genes. TCRdb's processing, not the study's, gives the V and J calls here. Within this sample are 300,000 to 450,000 distinct CDR3 sequences, with around 13% of them counted one time only. In total, the top ten clones hold roughly 21% of the sample.

Overall study outcomes, separate from this receptor: A model built on a 13 V-J signature distinguished ophthalmopathy from stable hyperthyroidism, reaching about 88% sensitivity and under 84% specificity in cross-validation and 80%/75% in testing. Sample size was not statistically predetermined, and investigators were not blinded to group allocation. In validation, the model predicted progression to ophthalmopathy with approximately 71% sensitivity and 72.22% specificity, a median of approximately 6.5 months before onset. Most expanded thyroid clonotypes (frequency above 0.001) were also detected in blood, a finding suggesting that blood repertoires may reflect thyroid immune responses.

Material for sequencing was blood. The chain is encoded by TRBV7-9 joined to TRBJ2-5; TRBD1 matches 9 bases in the middle. This TCR derives from a woman aged 25 to 39 with Graves' ophthalmopathy. The DNA is as follows: TGTGCCAGCAGTAGACAACAGGGGGCCGGAGAGACCCAGTACTTC. Translated, this gives CASSRQQGAGETQYF.